This entry lists 31 T cell receptor beta chains sequenced from one sample in a study of shared clonotypes between healthy human individuals. The naive CD8 fraction comprised CD45RO-negative cells positively selected for CCR7 and excluded terminally differentiated effector memory CD45RA+ cells. Measured with immunoSEQ multiplex PCR; TCRdb has only the in-frame clones, and not every one. The table has around 1,900,000 clones, roughly 93% seen once. The sample was naive CD8+ T cells from PBMCs. These receptors were collected from a man between 18 and 35 years old in good health. Some clones in this sample may be carry-over from other donors' samples.

A few counts support this clone. The junction differs from germline at one of its ends, possibly a read error. The chain recombines TRBV28 with TRBJ2-1; tentative D call: TRBD2 (5 bases). The CDR3 consists of 15 residues. Germline lookup yields CDR1 MDHEN and CDR2 SYDVKM. CDR3 sequence (DNA): TGTGCCAGCACCCCCCGGGGTATGTCCTCCAATGAGCAGTTCTTC. Protein sequence: CASTPRGMSSNEQFF.

The chain carries TRBV27 and TRBJ2-7, with unresolved D. This CDR3 spans 16 amino acids. The V gene lost 6 bases and the J gene lost 3 bases, with 21 bases spanning the gap. In germline, CDR1 is MNHEY, CDR2 SMNVEV (reference sequence). CDR3 sequence: CASSASVGQAYYEQYF. CDR3 nucleotides: TGTGCCAGCAGCGCCTCCGTCGGCCAGGCGTACTACGAGCAGTACTTC.

CDR3 bases: TGTGCCAGCTTACCGGGAGGGGGATACGAGCAGTACTTC. It encodes CASLPGGGYEQYF. The rearrangement links TRBV27 to TRBJ2-7; TRBD2 aligns across 8 bases. The junction had 7 bases not matched to a gene; V was cut back by 8 bases and J by 4 bases. This CDR3 is 13 amino acids long. The V gene's germline CDR1 is MNHEY and CDR2 SMNVEV (reference sequence).

The rearrangement uses TRBV28 and TRBJ1-1; TRBD1 might be the D (5 bases). The CDR3 length is 15 residues. Trimming shortened V by 6 bases and J by 0 bases, and 14 bases separated the two germline ends. From germline, CDR1 is MDHEN and CDR2 SYDVKM. The CDR3 DNA follows: TGTGCCAGCAGACCTTTACAGGACATGAACACTGAAGCTTTCTTT. It specifies CASRPLQDMNTEAFF.

As concerns this clone: It may be a read error: a sequence one base away is much more abundant. The chain uses TRBV27 and TRBJ2-5; D is uncertain. This CDR3 comprises 11 residues. CDR1 is MNHEY and CDR2 is SMNVEV in the germline V gene (reference sequence). For the CDR3, the DNA is TGTGTCAGCAGTTTAGGAGAGACCCAGTACTTC. This codes for CVSSLGETQYF.

The chain recombines TRBV7-9 with TRBJ1-1; no reliable D call. V was clipped by 10 bases and J by 2 bases, with 20 bases between them. This CDR3 is 15 amino acids long. From germline, CDR1 is SEHNR and CDR2 FQNEAQ (reference sequence). In DNA form, the CDR3 reads TGTGCCACCTCGCCGTCCATAGCAGCAAACACTGAAGCTTTCTTT. Translation: CATSPSIAANTEAFF.

This rearrangement joins TRBV4-2 to TRBJ2-6; D is ambiguous. This CDR3 is 18 amino acids long. The V end was cut by 0 bases, the J end by 0 bases, with 12 bases between. Germline-derived CDR1 and CDR2 are LGHNA and YNFKEQ. DNA for the CDR3: TGTGCCAGCAGCCAAGAACGGTTTCTTTTCTCTGGGGCCAACGTCCTGACTTTC. It yields the protein CASSQERFLFSGANVLTF.

The genes are TRBV19 and TRBJ2-7; 14 bases are shared with TRBD2. The germline gives CDR1 LNHDA, CDR2 SQIVND (reference sequence). This CDR3 region has 16 residues. J was trimmed by 3 bases and V by 6 bases; bases with no gene match: 7. This CDR3 is CASSAGTSGSIYEQYF. The CDR3 DNA reads TGTGCCAGTAGCGCGGGGACTAGCGGGAGTATCTACGAGCAGTACTTC.

The chain links TRBV5-1 to TRBJ2-7; TRBD1 matches 10 bases. This CDR3 is 15 amino acids long. V lost 3 bases, J lost 2 bases, and 5 bases stayed unmatched. Germline V gene sequence: CDR1 SGHRS, CDR2 YFSETQ. In nucleotides, the CDR3 is TGCGCCAGCAGCTGGGACGGGACAGGGGCCTACGAGCAGTACTTC. Amino acids: CASSWDGTGAYEQYF.

The V and J genes are TRBV11-1 and TRBJ2-2; the match to TRBD1 covers 7 bases. The V gene's germline CDR1 is SGHAT and CDR2 FQDESV (reference sequence). The CDR3 has 15 amino acids. V shed 6 bases, J shed 1 base, and the junction held 5 bases outside the gene matches. CDR3 nucleotide sequence: TGTGCCAGCAGTTACTACAGGGGGAACACCGGGGAGCTGTTTTTT. The encoded protein is CASSYYRGNTGELFF.

The chain has TRBV7-3 and TRBJ2-1; 8 nucleotides line up with TRBD2. This CDR3 region has 16 residues. Germline V gene sequence: CDR1 SGHTA, CDR2 FQGTGA. V lost 4 bases to trimming and J lost 5 bases; unmatched junction nucleotides: 10. The CDR3 DNA reads as TGTGCCAGCAGCTCCGACGGCCCAGCGGGGGACAATGAGCAGTTCTTC. Its protein product is CASSSDGPAGDNEQFF.

The chain joins TRBV4-2 to TRBJ2-2, with D possibly TRBD1 on 5 matching bases. Trimming took off 1 base at V and 0 bases at J, with 21 bases between the two ends. In germline, CDR1 is LGHNA, CDR2 YNFKEQ. The CDR3 consists of 20 residues. CDR3 DNA: TGTGCCAGCAGCCAAGGTTTGGGGCGCTGGGGCATAACGAACACCGGGGAGCTGTTTTTT. As protein: CASSQGLGRWGITNTGELFF.

This chain uses TRBV7-6 with TRBJ2-1, with D unresolved. CDR3 length equals 15 residues. Trimming stripped 5 bases from V and 6 bases from J, with 17 bases between. Looked up from germline, CDR1 is SGHVS and CDR2 is FNYEAQ. The CDR3 loop reads CASSPRQERRNEQFF. The CDR3 nucleotides are TGTGCCAGCAGCCCCCGGCAGGAGCGCCGCAATGAGCAGTTCTTC.

This sequence joins TRBV5-6 and TRBJ2-1, with a tentative D call TRBD2 (5 bases). From germline, CDR1 is SGHDT and CDR2 YYEEEE. V shed 4 bases and J shed 7 bases, with 18 bases lying between them. This CDR3 is built from 15 residues. CDR3 amino acids: CASSVATGLVNEQFF. Written as DNA, the CDR3 is TGTGCCAGCAGCGTCGCAACGGGGTTGGTGAATGAGCAGTTCTTC.

This clone has just one count. The genes are TRBV7-8 and TRBJ2-7, with 7 bases matching TRBD1. This CDR3 spans 11 amino acids. Germline assignment: CDR1 SGHVS and CDR2 FQNEAQ. V lost 5 bases and J lost 5; bases outside the gene matches: 0. CDR3 DNA sequence: TGTGCCAGCAGCGGACAGGACGAGCAGTACTTC. It is translated as CASSGQDEQYF.

The chain employs TRBV2 and TRBJ2-2; 8 bases are a match to TRBD1. V trimming: 6 bases; J trimming: 4 bases; junction bases outside the gene matches: 7. CDR1 SNHLY and CDR2 FYNNEI come from the germline V gene. This CDR3 is 15 amino acids long. CDR3 nucleotides: TGTGCCAGCAGCTACAGGGGGTCCCTCACCGGGGAGCTGTTTTTT. As protein: CASSYRGSLTGELFF.

The chain employs TRBV19 and TRBJ2-7, with D uncertain. CDR1 and CDR2 from the germline V gene are LNHDA and SQIVND (reference sequence). This CDR3 contains 14 residues. Trimming stripped 3 bases from V and 1 base from J, with 10 bases between. In nucleotides, the CDR3 is TGTGCCAGTAGTATTCGGCTAGTGTCCTACGAGCAGTACTTC. This sequence encodes CASSIRLVSYEQYF.

This chain joins TRBV15 and TRBJ2-1; 9 bases line up with TRBD2. The CDR3 loop spans 21 amino acids. Trimming at V came to 2 bases and at J to 6 bases, leaving 23 bases not matched to a gene. Germline CDR1 is LNHNV and CDR2 is YYDKDF (reference sequence). The CDR3 sequence: CATSRPYRGKEYAGGLNEQFF. The CDR3 nucleotides read TGTGCCACCAGCAGACCCTACAGGGGTAAGGAGTACGCGGGAGGGCTCAATGAGCAGTTCTTC.

As to this clone: Other DNA sequences in this sample translate to the same CDR3. This chain joins TRBV27 and TRBJ2-6; perhaps TRBD1 as D (6 bases). Germline assignment: CDR1 MNHEY and CDR2 SMNVEV (reference sequence). V lost 5 bases, J lost 0 bases, and 11 bases lay in between. The CDR3 runs to 16 residues. The CDR3 nucleotides are TGTGCCAGCAGTCTTAGGGGGAGCTCTGGGGCCAACGTCCTGACTTTC. It specifies CASSLRGSSGANVLTF.

V usage is TRBV6-5 and J usage is TRBJ2-2; D gene uncertain. V was cut by 5 bases and J by 7 bases, with 8 bases left in between. In germline, CDR1 is MNHEY, CDR2 SVGAGI. The length of the CDR3 is 12 residues. The CDR3 here is CASSPPYGELFF. For the CDR3, the DNA is TGTGCCAGCAGTCCACCTTACGGGGAGCTGTTTTTT.

The rearrangement joins TRBV13 to TRBJ1-4; unclear D gene. The CDR3 has 17 residues. The V gene's germline CDR1 is PRHDT and CDR2 FYEKMQ (reference sequence). V shed 4 bases and J shed 0 bases, with 15 bases lying between them. For the CDR3, the DNA is TGTGCCAGCAGCTCATCTCCGGGTGTCTCAACTAATGAAAAACTGTTTTTT. Encoded protein: CASSSSPGVSTNEKLFF. Drawing the rest from reference TRBV13 and TRBJ1-4, the complete variable domain is AAGVIQSPRHLIKEKRETATLKCYPIPRHDTVYWYQQGPGQDPQFLISFYEKMQSDKGSIPDRFSAQQFSDYHSELNMSSLELGDSALYFCASSSSPGVSTNEKLFFGSGTQLSVL.

Only one count was recorded for this clone. The rearrangement joins TRBV30 to TRBJ2-1; 11 bases are shared with TRBD2. CDR3 length: 18 residues. The V segment lost 5 bases and the J segment 0 bases; nucleotides outside the gene matches: 12. From germline, CDR1 is GTSNPN and CDR2 SVGIG (reference sequence). The CDR3 nucleotides are TGTGCCTGGTCTGGACTAGCGGGTGCTTCGAGCTCCTACAATGAGCAGTTCTTC. Translating it yields CAWSGLAGASSSYNEQFF.

In its sample, this clone was seen once. Additional DNA sequences in this sample encode the identical CDR3. V is TRBV7-8 and J is TRBJ1-5, with unresolved D. The CDR3 is made up of 14 amino acids. CDR1 and CDR2 (germline): SGHVS, FQNEAQ. Trimming stripped 1 base from V and 1 base from J, with 5 bases between. The CDR3 coding sequence is TGTGCCAGCAGCTTAGGGGCAAGCAATCAGCCCCAGCATTTT. This gives the protein CASSLGASNQPQHF.

CDR3 in amino acids: CASTAGHDPYEQYF. DNA for the CDR3: TGTGCCAGCACCGCGGGACATGATCCCTACGAGCAGTACTTC. This rearrangement joins TRBV7-9 to TRBJ2-7; the D call may be TRBD1 or TRBD2 (6 bases each). The CDR3 extends over 14 amino acids. V dropped 7 bases and J dropped 2 bases, with 15 bases sitting between them. The V gene's germline CDR1 is SEHNR and CDR2 FQNEAQ (reference sequence).

The rearrangement links TRBV13 to TRBJ2-7; 10 bases are shared with TRBD1. The CDR3 runs to 15 residues. The V gene end was trimmed by 5 bases and the J gene end by 5 bases; junction bases not matched to a gene: 9. CDR1 is PRHDT and CDR2 is FYEKMQ in the germline V gene (reference sequence). In nucleotides, the CDR3 is TGTGCCAGCAGCGCTCGGGACAGGGGTAGGGACGAGCAGTACTTC. Its protein product is CASSARDRGRDEQYF.

The CDR3 sequence is CASSLVGQGKNIQYF. The CDR3 DNA reads TGTGCCAGCAGCTTAGTTGGACAGGGCAAAAACATTCAGTACTTC. This rearrangement joins TRBV7-9 to TRBJ2-4; 8 nucleotides line up with TRBD1. This CDR3 contains 15 residues. In germline, CDR1 is SEHNR, CDR2 FQNEAQ (reference sequence). The junction had 2 bases not matched to a gene; V was cut back by 1 base and J by 3 bases.

The rearrangement joins TRBV11-2 to TRBJ2-5; D unclear. The CDR3 covers 15 residues. Germline V gene sequence: CDR1 SGHAT, CDR2 FQNNGV. Between the trimmed V and J ends, which lost 5 bases and 0 bases, there was a span of 13 bases. Written as DNA, the CDR3 is TGTGCCAGCAGCGCCGGTCTAAGGAACCAAGAGACCCAGTACTTC. Its protein is CASSAGLRNQETQYF.

This rearrangement joins TRBV7-2 to TRBJ1-1; D ambiguous. The CDR3 consists of 16 residues. The germline V gene encodes CDR1 SGHTA and CDR2 FQGNSA. Deletions cut 2 bases from V and 0 bases from J, with 13 bases between. CDR3 nucleotide sequence: TGTGCCAGCAGCTTATTAGTGCCGGGGATGAACACTGAAGCTTTCTTT. This gives the protein CASSLLVPGMNTEAFF.

The J gene is TRBJ2-7, the V gene TRBV9; weak D call: TRBD1 (6 bases). The ends were cut back, 0 bases at V and 8 bases at J, with 9 bases in the middle. Germline CDR1 SGDLS, CDR2 YYNGEE. The CDR3 runs to 12 residues. CDR3: CASSVGTEQQYF. The CDR3 nucleotides read TGTGCCAGCAGCGTAGGGACAGAACAGCAGTACTTC.

CDR3 nucleotide sequence: TGCGCCAGCAGTGGGACTAGTTCGTACGAGCAGTACTTC. It specifies CASSGTSSYEQYF. The chain links TRBV10-1 to TRBJ2-7, with 7 bases fitting TRBD2. The CDR3 is 13 amino acids. Looked up from germline, CDR1 is WNHNN and CDR2 is SYGVQD (reference sequence). V gave up 4 bases and J gave up 4 bases; unmatched junction bases: 4.

V usage is TRBV19 and J usage is TRBJ2-3; D ambiguous. Germline CDR1 LNHDA, CDR2 SQIVND (reference sequence). The CDR3 consists of 11 residues. V was pared by 3 bases and J by 8 bases, with 6 bases between. This CDR3 reads CASSIGGTQYF. In nucleotides, the CDR3 is TGTGCCAGTAGTATTGGTGGTACGCAGTATTTT.